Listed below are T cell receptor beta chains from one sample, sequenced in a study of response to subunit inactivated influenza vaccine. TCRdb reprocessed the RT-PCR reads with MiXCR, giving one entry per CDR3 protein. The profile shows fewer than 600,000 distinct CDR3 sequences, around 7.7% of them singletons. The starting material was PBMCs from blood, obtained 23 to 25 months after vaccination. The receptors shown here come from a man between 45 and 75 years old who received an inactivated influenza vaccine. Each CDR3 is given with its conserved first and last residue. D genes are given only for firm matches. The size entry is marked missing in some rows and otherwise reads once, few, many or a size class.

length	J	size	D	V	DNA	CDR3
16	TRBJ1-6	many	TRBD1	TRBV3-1	TGTGCCAGCAGCCAAGTGGAATCGGACAGGAATTCACCCCTCCACTTT	CASSQVESDRNSPLHF
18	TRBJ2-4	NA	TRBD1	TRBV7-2	TGTGCCAGCAGCTTAGCTTTGGGACAGGCTCTAGCCAAAAACATTCAGTACTTC	CASSLALGQALAKNIQYF
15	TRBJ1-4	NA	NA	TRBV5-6	TGTGCCAGCAGCTTGGAGAACAGGAGGGATGAAAAACTGTTTTTT	CASSLENRRDEKLFF
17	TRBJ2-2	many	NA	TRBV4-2	TGTGCCAGCAGCCAAGCTTTCTCAGGGGCCTACACCGGGGAGCTGTTTTTT	CASSQAFSGAYTGELFF
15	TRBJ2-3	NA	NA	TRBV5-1	TGCGCCAGCAGCTTGGAGGGCTATACAGCAGATACGCAGTATTTT	CASSLEGYTADTQYF
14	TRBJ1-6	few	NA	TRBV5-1	TGCGCCAGCAGCTTGACGGGACAAAATTCACCCCTCCACTTT	CASSLTGQNSPLHF
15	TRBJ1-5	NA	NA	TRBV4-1	TGCGCCAGCAGCCAAGAATGGCAGTCGAATCAGCCCCAGCATTTT	CASSQEWQSNQPQHF
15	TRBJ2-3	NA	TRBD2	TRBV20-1	TGCAGTGCTACCCGACTAGCGGCTAGCACAGATACGCAGTATTTT	CSATRLAASTDTQYF
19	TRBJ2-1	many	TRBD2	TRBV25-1	TGTGCCAGCAGTGAATTGGGGCAGCGTACTAGCGGGAGTTACAATGAGCAGTTCTTC	CASSELGQRTSGSYNEQFF
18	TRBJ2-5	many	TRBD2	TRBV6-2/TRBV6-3	TGTGCCAGCAGTTCCGGGACTAGCGGGAGAGGGTACGGAGAGACCCAGTACTTC	CASSSGTSGRGYGETQYF
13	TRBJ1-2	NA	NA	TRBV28	TGTGCCAGCAGTGCAGGGTCTAACTATGGCTACACCTTC	CASSAGSNYGYTF
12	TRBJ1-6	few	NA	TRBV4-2	TGTGCCAGCAGCCGAGAGTATTCACCCCTCCACTTT	CASSREYSPLHF
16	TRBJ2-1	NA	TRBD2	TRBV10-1	TGCGCCAGCAGTGAGGAGCTAGCGGGGGCGTACAATGAGCAGTTCTTC	CASSEELAGAYNEQFF
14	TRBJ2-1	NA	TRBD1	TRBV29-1	TGCAGCGTGGGTCAGACAGGGGGCCTCAATGAGCAGTTCTTC	CSVGQTGGLNEQFF
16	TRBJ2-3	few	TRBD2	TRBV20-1	TGCAGTGCCCCTCCGGCGGCTAGCGGGATCACAGATACGCAGTATTTT	CSAPPAASGITDTQYF
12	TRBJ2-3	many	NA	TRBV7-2	TGTGCCAGCAGCTTAGACTCGAGGCGGCAGTATTTT	CASSLDSRRQYF
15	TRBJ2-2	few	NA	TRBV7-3	TGTGCCAGCAGCTTAGACAGTGCTACCACCGGGGAGCTGTTTTTT	CASSLDSATTGELFF